Below are 7 T cell receptor beta chains sequenced from a single sample in a study of esophageal squamous cell carcinoma under preoperative chemotherapy listed by TCRdb under 2018. The sample's time point label is to be understood as: before preoperative PTX-NDP chemotherapy. Library creation used PCR. The sequencer listed for this sample is HiSeq X Ten. Clones were called with MiXCR by TCRdb after fastp trimmed the public reads at Q25, and only in-frame beta chains were retained. Each CDR3 protein appears once, grouped with its most common genes and DNA. The sample records 25,000 to 35,000 distinct CDR3 sequences, roughly 48% of which are singletons. Of the sample, about an eighth falls within the top ten clones. This specimen was acquired from a patient given preoperative chemotherapy. Every receptor here comes from a human donor with esophageal squamous cell carcinoma. The donor label of this sample is uncertain.

The table lists this clonotype with many counts. The chain couples TRBV6-5 to TRBJ1-1; 7 bases agree with TRBD1. With 4 bases clipped from V and 0 bases from J, the junction kept 5 bases outside the gene matches. From germline, CDR1 is MNHEY and CDR2 SVGAGI. CDR3 length equals 15 residues. This chain's CDR3 is CASSSRGQMNTEAFF. The CDR3 DNA is TGTGCCAGCAGTTCCCGGGGACAGATGAACACTGAAGCTTTCTTT.

The sample holds a few counts of this clonotype. J is TRBJ2-2 and V is TRBV6-2 or TRBV6-3, with 7 bases lining up with TRBD2. Germline V gene data show CDR1 as MNHEY and CDR2 as SVGEGT. The V and J ends lost 8 bases and 4 bases, in that order; junction bases with no gene match: 1. The CDR3 has 12 amino acids. CDR3 residues: CASGEGTGELFF. The CDR3 DNA reads TGTGCCAGCGGGGAGGGCACCGGGGAGCTGTTTTTT.

As regards this clonotype: Mismatch with germline at one junction end may stem from a read error. CDR3 coding DNA: TGTGCCAGCAGGGGATTTGGGGGAAGCGACACAGAGACGCAGTACTTT. Translated: CASRGFGGSDTETQYF. The chain employs TRBV6-1 and TRBJ2-3; either TRBD1 or TRBD2 may fit D (5 bases each). CDR1 is MNHNS, CDR2 SASEGT, per germline. The CDR3 runs 16 residues.

As concerns this clonotype: The junction and the germline gene differ at one end; a read error may be behind it. The CDR3 DNA is TGTGCCAGCTCCCCGGTGGGGGTTTTAGGAACGACCCAGTTTTTC. Translating gives CASSPVGVLGTTQFF. The genes are TRBV7-3 and TRBJ2-5; perhaps D is TRBD1 or TRBD2 (5 bases each). The CDR3 consists of 15 residues. The germline V gene encodes CDR1 SGHTA and CDR2 FQGTGA.

The genes are TRBV30 and TRBJ2-7; either TRBD1 or TRBD2 may fit D (5 bases each). This CDR3 contains 11 residues. Per the germline V gene, CDR1 is GTSNPN and CDR2 is SVGIG (reference sequence). Trimming cost V 5 bases and J 5 bases, with 10 bases left between them. CDR3 nucleotide sequence: TGTGCCTGGGGGGACGTCGACGAGCAGTACTTC. It codes for CAWGDVDEQYF.

The chain links TRBV12-3 or TRBV12-4 to TRBJ2-4; D is perhaps TRBD1 or TRBD2 (5 bases each). The CDR3 is 14 residues long. V dropped 11 bases and J dropped 8 bases, with 22 bases sitting between them. Written as DNA, the CDR3 is TGTGCCGGTACCTGGGCCGGGGACCAAGACATTCAGTACTTC. The encoded protein is CAGTWAGDQDIQYF.

The chain recombines TRBV27 with TRBJ2-1, with D possibly matching TRBD2 (5 bases). Trimming shortened V by 5 bases and J by 10 bases, and 15 bases separated the two germline ends. In germline, CDR1 is MNHEY, CDR2 SMNVEV (reference sequence). This CDR3 region has 13 residues. CDR3 region: CASSPKPGYEQFF. The CDR3 bases are TGTGCCAGCAGTCCTAAACCGGGGTACGAGCAGTTCTTC.